The rows below give T cell receptor beta chains drawn from one sample of a study of CD8 T cells in ankylosing spondylitis. TCRdb re-called the 5' RACE reads with MiXCR, one entry per CDR3 protein. The sample contains around 340,000 distinct CDR3 sequences, 14% to 15% of which appear only once. Sequencing input: blood, either unsorted or a sorted T cell fraction (not recorded which). Receptors originate from a male donor with ankylosing spondylitis or in good health (not recorded which). CDR3s include the opening cysteine and the closing phenylalanine or tryptophan. The D gene is left open where the match is weak. The size entry is marked missing in some rows and otherwise reads once, few, many or a size class.

J,length,V,D,size,DNA,CDR3
TRBJ2-2,14,TRBV5-1,.,.,TGCGCCAGCCAGGGGAATCCAGGGACCGGGGAGCTGTTTTTT,CASQGNPGTGELFF
TRBJ1-1,14,TRBV6-1,.,few,TGTGCCAGCAGGTCGAGCAGTATGAACACTGAAGCTTTCTTT,CASRSSSMNTEAFF
TRBJ2-1,15,TRBV12-3/TRBV12-4,.,.,TGTGCCAGCAGTAGGGCCACTTACTCCTACAATGAGCAGTTCTTC,CASSRATYSYNEQFF
TRBJ2-3,15,TRBV2,.,.,TGTGCCAGCAGTGAATGGGGGAGAAGGACAGATACGCAGTATTTT,CASSEWGRRTDTQYF
TRBJ2-1,14,TRBV20-1,TRBD2,few,TGCAGTGCTAACCTAGCGGGGGGAAGCCATGAGCAGTTCTTC,CSANLAGGSHEQFF
TRBJ1-2,11,TRBV20-1,.,many,TGCAGTGCTAGACGGGGGAATGGCTACACCTTC,CSARRGNGYTF
TRBJ2-2,17,TRBV5-4,TRBD2,few,TGTGCCAGCAGTTTCCTGCTCACTAGCGGGAGGGCCGGGGAGCTGTTTTTT,CASSFLLTSGRAGELFF
TRBJ2-1,15,TRBV9,TRBD2,few,TGTGCCAGCAGCGTAGGGGAGCGGGAGTCTTATGAGCAGTTCTTC,CASSVGERESYEQFF
TRBJ2-1,15,TRBV2,.,.,TGTGCCAGCAGGCAGGACAGAGGAGGTCACAATGAGCAGTTCTTC,CASRQDRGGHNEQFF
TRBJ1-1,16,TRBV12-3/TRBV12-4,TRBD1,few,TGTGCCAGCAGTCTGGGACAGGGAAAGTCTAAGACTGAAGCTTTCTTT,CASSLGQGKSKTEAFF
TRBJ1-2,13,TRBV14,.,.,TGTGCCAGCAGCGAGGGGCTTAACTATGGCTACACCTTC,CASSEGLNYGYTF
TRBJ2-7,15,TRBV5-1,TRBD2,few,TGCGCCAGCAGCTTAAGCGGGAGGGCCGGGCGCGAGCAGTACTTC,CASSLSGRAGREQYF
TRBJ2-3,14,TRBV11-2,.,.,TGTGCCAGCAGCAGGGGGGCGGGCCCAGATACGCAGTATTTT,CASSRGAGPDTQYF
TRBJ1-1,12,TRBV11-2,.,.,TGTGCCAGCAGCATCCTGAACACTGAAGCTTTCTTT,CASSILNTEAFF
TRBJ2-7,14,TRBV7-2,TRBD2,.,TGTGCCAGCAGGCTAGCGGGGGGGCCGGGAGAGCAGTACTTC,CASRLAGGPGEQYF
TRBJ1-1,13,TRBV6-2/TRBV6-3,.,.,TGTGCCAGCAGAGGGGGGTCGAACACTGAAGCTTTCTTT,CASRGGSNTEAFF
TRBJ2-1,15,TRBV19,.,few,TGTGCCAGTAGCGGTCCGCCGGGGGCCTACAATGAGCAGTTCTTC,CASSGPPGAYNEQFF
TRBJ2-3,15,TRBV5-1,TRBD2,.,TGCGCCAGCAGCCCCCAGGGACTATATACAGATACGCAGTATTTT,CASSPQGLYTDTQYF
TRBJ2-2,12,TRBV12-3/TRBV12-4,.,once,TGTGCCAGCAACCCCGACACCGGGGAGCTGTTTTTT,CASNPDTGELFF
TRBJ2-7,15,TRBV20-1,.,few,TGCAGTGCTAGATCCCCCCGGGACCCCTCCTACGAGCAGTACTTC,CSARSPRDPSYEQYF
TRBJ2-1,16,TRBV5-1,TRBD1,.,TGCGCCAGCAGCTTGGAGGGGACAGGGGGCAACAATGAGCAGTTCTTC,CASSLEGTGGNNEQFF
TRBJ1-1,14,TRBV29-1,.,many,TGCAGCGTTGAAGATTCAGGCACCTCCACTGAAGCTTTCTTT,CSVEDSGTSTEAFF
TRBJ2-2,16,TRBV19,.,few,TGTGCCAGTAGTATACGGGTCGGGAGCCACACCGGGGAGCTGTTTTTT,CASSIRVGSHTGELFF